The 6 T cell receptor beta chains given below trace back to one sample, sequenced in a study of cytomegalovirus exposure and HLA in healthy donors. It was with 60 Vbeta and 13 Jbeta primers that the PCR ran. The data were produced by immunoSEQ multiplex PCR, yet TCRdb's version contains in-frame clones alone and is incomplete. The data show 120,000 or so clones, around 78% seen once. Sequencing was done on a sample of PBMCs. The receptors were gathered from a woman between 40 and 55 years old in good health and CMV-seronegative.

This chain joins TRBV29-1 and TRBJ2-7; D call uncertain. From germline, CDR1 is SQVTM and CDR2 ANQGSEA. The CDR3 is 11 residues long. Trimming removed 6 bases from V and 5 bases from J, with 11 bases in between. The CDR3 DNA is TGCAGCGTCACCTCTACCGACGAGCAGTACTTC. Amino acid sequence: CSVTSTDEQYF.

This clone was found once. V and J are TRBV29-1 and TRBJ1-2; D may be TRBD1 (6 bases). V lost 3 bases and J lost 7, with 15 bases in between. The CDR3 sequence is 13 residues long. CDR1 is SQVTM and CDR2 is ANQGSEA in the germline V gene. CDR3: CSVEAQGRAGYTF. The CDR3 nucleotides read TGCAGCGTTGAGGCACAGGGTCGCGCTGGCTACACCTTC.

This sequence joins TRBV28 and TRBJ2-1, with D unresolved. This CDR3 is built from 12 residues. The V gene lost 3 bases and the J gene lost 7 bases, with 7 bases spanning the gap. Germline V gene data show CDR1 as MDHEN and CDR2 as SYDVKM. The CDR3 DNA follows: TGTGCCAGCAGTTTTCTTGAGAATGAGCAGTTCTTC. Residues: CASSFLENEQFF.

A single count supports this clone. The rearrangement joins TRBV11-2 to TRBJ2-1; 11 nucleotides match TRBD1. CDR3 length: 17 residues. Germline loops: CDR1 SGHAT, CDR2 FQNNGV. The V gene end was trimmed by 5 bases and the J gene end by 4 bases; junction bases not matched to a gene: 10. Written as DNA, the CDR3 is TGTGCCAGCAGCCTGGGGGTGGGGACAGGGGGGTACAATGAGCAGTTCTTC. It yields the protein CASSLGVGTGGYNEQFF.

This chain links TRBV13 with TRBJ2-3; a weak D match, TRBD2 (5 bases). The CDR3 is made up of 14 amino acids. Trimming took off 1 base at V and 0 bases at J, with 5 bases between the two ends. Germline V lookup: CDR1 PRHDT, CDR2 FYEKMQ (reference sequence). The CDR3 coding sequence is TGTGCCAGCAGCTTAGCGGGAAGCACAGATACGCAGTATTTT. Its protein is CASSLAGSTDTQYF. The whole variable domain, remainder taken from reference TRBV13 and TRBJ2-3, is AAGVIQSPRHLIKEKRETATLKCYPIPRHDTVYWYQQGPGQDPQFLISFYEKMQSDKGSIPDRFSAQQFSDYHSELNMSSLELGDSALYFCASSLAGSTDTQYFGPGTRLTVL.

This clone was seen a handful of times. The chain carries TRBV11-3 and TRBJ2-3, with 9 bases fitting TRBD1. Losses at the gene ends were 5 bases for V and 3 bases for J; bases not matched to a gene: 12. From germline, CDR1 is SGHNT and CDR2 YENEEA. The CDR3 has 17 amino acids. CDR3 nucleotides: TGTGCCAGCAGCAAACGAAGGGGACAGGGAATAACAGATACGCAGTATTTT. Protein sequence: CASSKRRGQGITDTQYF.